The next 7 T cell receptor beta chains were all read from a single sample in a study of cytomegalovirus exposure and HLA in healthy donors. PCR was performed using 60 Vbeta and 13 Jbeta primers. Method: immunoSEQ multiplex PCR; TCRdb's copy keeps in-frame clones and lacks some. The table includes tens of thousands of clones, 82% detected once. Specimen: PBMCs. These receptors all come from a woman aged 18-29 years in good health and CMV-seronegative.

This clone has a single count. The chain has TRBV5-4 and TRBJ1-1; 8 bases line up with TRBD1. The V and J ends lost 3 bases and 4 bases, in that order; junction bases with no gene match: 8. Looked up from germline, CDR1 is SGHNT and CDR2 is YYREEE (reference sequence). This CDR3 region has 15 residues. The CDR3 is CASSSQDRAATEAFF. CDR3 sequence (DNA): TGTGCCAGCAGCTCTCAGGACAGGGCGGCCACTGAAGCTTTCTTT.

The J gene is TRBJ2-3, the V gene TRBV5-4, with 7 nucleotides matching TRBD1. V shed 5 bases and J 1 base; nucleotides not matched to a gene: 4. The CDR3 is 14 residues long. From germline, CDR1 is SGHNT and CDR2 YYREEE (reference sequence). In nucleotides, the CDR3 is TGTGCCAGCAGGGCTGACAGGGGCACAGATACGCAGTATTTT. Residues: CASRADRGTDTQYF.

This chain uses TRBV7-3 with TRBJ1-1, with D uncertain. V was clipped by 5 bases and J by 0 bases, with 7 bases between them. The CDR3 is made up of 13 amino acids. Germline lookup yields CDR1 SGHTA and CDR2 FQGTGA. In DNA, the CDR3 is TGTGCCAGCAGCCGCCTAATGAACACTGAAGCTTTCTTT. Protein: CASSRLMNTEAFF.

The chain uses TRBV28 and TRBJ1-5; 11 positions match TRBD1. Trimming at V came to 5 bases and at J to 6 bases, leaving 6 bases not matched to a gene. The CDR3 extends over 15 amino acids. Germline values: CDR1 MDHEN, CDR2 SYDVKM. The DNA for the CDR3 is TGTGCCAGCAGTCCGGGGGACAGGGGGGTTCAGCCCCAGCATTTT. Translating it yields CASSPGDRGVQPQHF.

This clone appeared once. The J gene is TRBJ1-6, the V gene TRBV25-1; a possible D gene is TRBD1 (5 bases). This CDR3 is built from 18 residues. The V gene lost 0 bases and the J gene lost 0 bases, with 12 bases spanning the gap. CDR1 MGHDK and CDR2 SYGVNS come from the germline V gene. CDR3 in DNA: TGTGCCAGCAGTGAATATTCGGGGGGTGGCTCCTATAATTCACCCCTCCACTTT. As protein: CASSEYSGGGSYNSPLHF.

The gene calls are TRBV7-8 and TRBJ2-5, with TRBD1 matching over 7 bases. Per the germline V gene, CDR1 is SGHVS and CDR2 is FQNEAQ. J gave up 2 bases and V 0 bases, and 0 bases lay outside the gene matches. This CDR3 has 14 residues. CDR3 sequence: CASSLATGQETQYF. DNA of the CDR3: TGTGCCAGCAGCTTAGCGACAGGGCAAGAGACCCAGTACTTC.

The J gene is TRBJ1-5, the V gene TRBV2; D is possibly TRBD1 (6 bases). CDR1 is SNHLY and CDR2 is FYNNEI in the germline V gene. The CDR3 has 12 residues. V was pared by 6 bases and J by 5 bases, with 8 bases between. The CDR3 nucleotides are TGTGCCAGCAGAGAGGGGGATCAGCCCCAGCATTTT. Protein: CASREGDQPQHF.